This T cell receptor beta chain is from a study of cytomegalovirus exposure and HLA in healthy donors. General observations from the study: CMV serostatus stood as the only immune exposure information on hand. An analysis was carried out later, and it reportedly showed fewer N-insertions in an Asian-associated ancestry cluster than the approximately 670-donor mean.

The table lists this clone with a count of one. Its antigen remains unknown. Vbeta (60) and Jbeta (13) primers were used in the PCR. Some clones are missing from TCRdb's copy, which holds only in-frame ones; the method was immunoSEQ multiplex PCR. The table shows some 150,000 clones, with about 80% occurring only once. The clonotype originates from a man aged 35 to 55 in good health and CMV-seronegative. Sequencing used PBMCs.

The CDR3 nucleotides are TGCGCCAGCAGCACCGGACTAGCGGATAGCTCCTACGAGCAGTACTTC. Its translation: CASSTGLADSSYEQYF. The chain links TRBV5-1 to TRBJ2-7; 10 bases are shared with TRBD2. In germline, CDR1 is SGHRS, CDR2 YFSETQ. This CDR3 is 16 amino acids long. V was pared by 4 bases and J by 0 bases, with 7 bases of the junction left unmatched.